This T cell receptor beta chain came from a study of cytomegalovirus exposure and HLA in healthy donors. This CDR3 is built from 17 residues. The V and J ends lost 4 bases and 2 bases respectively, with 18 bases between them. Germline V gene data show CDR1 as SGHNT and CDR2 as YENEEA. Study outcomes and limitations: Rarity characterized most TCR sequences, yet some public TCRs appeared in many donors. In a later analysis, HLA-associated beta chains showed higher expansion and lower generation probabilities than comparable chains.

Of note for this clone: Its antigen is still unknown.

The study ran its PCR with 60 Vbeta and 13 Jbeta primers. Per the original data handling: Later, tens of millions of unique TCR beta chains were counted in an analysis, and 8.5 million to 13 million of them were shared. The table came from immunoSEQ multiplex PCR; TCRdb's copy has only in-frame clones and leaves some out. That table supplies the V and J calls and clone size; D and trimming were determined from the DNA. The profile shows around 210,000 clones, approximately 78% of them singletons. This chain links TRBV11-3 with TRBJ1-3, with D tentatively TRBD1 (6 bases). The sample comprised PBMCs. This clonotype was obtained from a boy between 5 and 17 years old in good health and CMV-seronegative. The DNA for the CDR3 is TGTGCCAGCAGCTATCTCTCGGGACATAACCCTGGAAACACCATATATTTT. Amino acids: CASSYLSGHNPGNTIYF.